The T cell receptor beta chain described here comes from a study of radiotherapy plus CTLA-4 blockade in lung cancer. The CDR3 has 15 amino acids. V gave up 0 bases and J gave up 4 bases; unmatched junction bases: 0. Per the germline V gene, CDR1 is MNHEY and CDR2 is SVGAGI. TCRdb keeps only in-frame clones here, not all; method: immunoSEQ multiplex PCR. The sample includes 40,000 to 50,000 clones, approximately 78% of them seen just once. The TCR sequence derives from a human donor with non-small cell lung cancer who had stable disease on radiotherapy plus ipilimumab. The sequences come from peripheral blood, collected from a patient treated with radiotherapy plus ipilimumab. V gene TRBV6-5 combines with J gene TRBJ2-2; TRBD1 aligns across 9 bases. This CDR3 reads CASSYSTGGTGELFF. Here the CDR3 DNA reads TGTGCCAGCAGTTACTCGACAGGGGGCACCGGGGAGCTGTTTTTT.